This T cell receptor beta chain was sequenced during a study of T cell responses to AZD1222 COVID-19 vaccine. Study observations and caveats: The donor group comprised mostly white British people and more females; the analysis possibly underestimated clonal diversity. Baseline seropositivity occurred in only a handful of AZD1222 recipients. Dominant at 160-218 and 743-854, vaccine-associated CD4 TCRs also spanned spike. Recipients of two AZD1222 doses showed rising Spike-specific TCR breadth and depth.

Germline V gene lookup returns CDR1 SGHNT and CDR2 YYREEE (reference sequence). V was shortened by 4 bases and J by 6 bases, with 16 bases between the two germline ends. The CDR3 length is 14 residues. Of note for this clone: Its antigen is not identified.

Method: immunoSEQ multiplex PCR; TCRdb's copy keeps in-frame clones and lacks some. The sample has about 140,000 clones, around nine tenths seen once. This material consisted of peripheral blood, taken on day 0 of AZD1222 vaccination. The receptor was isolated from an adult in good health. This chain connects TRBV5-4 to TRBJ1-1, with TRBD1 as a possible D gene (5 bases). CDR3 coding DNA: TGTGCCAGCAGCCGAGAGAGGGGAAGGGCTGAAGCTTTCTTT. Translated: CASSRERGRAEAFF.